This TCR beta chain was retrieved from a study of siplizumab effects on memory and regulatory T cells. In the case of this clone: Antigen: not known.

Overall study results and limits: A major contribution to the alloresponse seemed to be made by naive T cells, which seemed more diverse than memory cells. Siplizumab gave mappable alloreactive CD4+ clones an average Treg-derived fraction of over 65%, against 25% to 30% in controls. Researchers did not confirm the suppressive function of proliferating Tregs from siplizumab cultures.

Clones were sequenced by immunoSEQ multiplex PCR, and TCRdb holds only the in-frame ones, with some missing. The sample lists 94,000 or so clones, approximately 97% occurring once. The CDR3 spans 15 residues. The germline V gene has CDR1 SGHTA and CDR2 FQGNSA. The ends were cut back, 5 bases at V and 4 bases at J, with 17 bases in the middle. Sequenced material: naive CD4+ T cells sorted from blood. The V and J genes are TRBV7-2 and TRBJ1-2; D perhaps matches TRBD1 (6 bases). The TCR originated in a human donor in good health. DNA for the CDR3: TGTGCCAGCAGCCCAAAGACACAGGGAGTCTATGGCTACACCTTC. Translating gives CASSPKTQGVYGYTF.